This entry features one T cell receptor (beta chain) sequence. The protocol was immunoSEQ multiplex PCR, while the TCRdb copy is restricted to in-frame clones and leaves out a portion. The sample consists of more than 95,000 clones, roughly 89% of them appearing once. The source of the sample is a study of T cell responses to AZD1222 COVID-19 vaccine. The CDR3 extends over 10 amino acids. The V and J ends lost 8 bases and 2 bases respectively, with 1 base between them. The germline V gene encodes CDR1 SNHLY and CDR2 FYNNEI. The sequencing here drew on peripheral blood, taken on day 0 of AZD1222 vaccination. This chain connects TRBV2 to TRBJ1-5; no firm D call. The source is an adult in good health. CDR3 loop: CASGNQPQHF. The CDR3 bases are TGTGCCAGCGGCAATCAGCCCCAGCATTTT.